The rows below give T cell receptor beta chains drawn from one sample of a study of T cells in Graves' hyperthyroidism and ophthalmopathy. TCRdb used MiXCR to reprocess the multiplex PCR reads, holding one entry per CDR3 protein. The sample comprises around 400,000 distinct CDR3 sequences, roughly 25% of which are singletons, and 73% rests with the top ten. The sequenced sample was blood. The receptors originated from a man in his fifties or sixties with Graves' hyperthyroidism. Both conserved end residues are part of each CDR3. A D gene is named only where the DNA matches it firmly. The size of a clone is reported for some rows only, either as once, few or many, or as a class for expanded clones.

d_call | clone_size | j_call | v_call | cdr3_length | cdr3_nt | cdr3_aa
TRBD2 | - | TRBJ2-3 | TRBV7-9 | 16 | TGTGCCAGCAGCCCCCTTCTAGCGGGAGGGGAAGATACGCAGTATTTT | CASSPLLAGGEDTQYF
- | - | TRBJ2-5 | TRBV24-1 | 13 | TGTGTCACCAGTGATTTACGGGAAGAGACCCAGTACTTC | CVTSDLREETQYF
- | few | TRBJ2-3 | TRBV11-3 | 14 | TGTGCCAGCAGCTACGGACATTTCACAGATACGCAGTATTTT | CASSYGHFTDTQYF
TRBD1 | few | TRBJ2-7 | TRBV12-3/TRBV12-4 | 16 | TGTGCCAGCAGTTTAGCAATCTTTCAGGGGGCCAACGAGCAGTACTTC | CASSLAIFQGANEQYF
- | - | TRBJ2-3 | TRBV12-3/TRBV12-4 | 13 | TGTGCCAGCAGTCAAGACGGGTCGGATACGCAGTATTTT | CASSQDGSDTQYF
- | - | TRBJ2-7 | TRBV19 | 12 | TGTGCCAGTAGTATGCAGGCTCGGGAGCAGTACTTC | CASSMQAREQYF
- | many | TRBJ2-1 | TRBV28 | 13 | TGTGCCAGCAGTTATGGGCGGGACAATGAGCAGTTCTTC | CASSYGRDNEQFF
TRBD2 | - | TRBJ2-2 | TRBV30 | 15 | TGTGCCTGGGGAGGGACTAGCGGGAGGGCCGGGGAGCTGTTTTTT | CAWGGTSGRAGELFF
TRBD2 | few | TRBJ2-1 | TRBV5-1 | 16 | TGCGCCAGCAGCCCTCTAGCGGGAGCCCCCAACAATGAGCAGTTCTTC | CASSPLAGAPNNEQFF
TRBD2 | - | TRBJ2-7 | TRBV5-1 | 14 | TGCGCCAGCACGACTCAAAGCGGGGGGTCCGAGCAGTACTTC | CASTTQSGGSEQYF
- | many | TRBJ2-7 | TRBV20-1 | 12 | TGCAGTGCGAAACCGGGGATCTATGAGCAGTACTTC | CSAKPGIYEQYF
TRBD1 | - | TRBJ1-1 | TRBV12-3/TRBV12-4 | 15 | TGTGCCAGCAGTGCGGGACAGCCCTGGAACACTGAAGCTTTCTTT | CASSAGQPWNTEAFF
- | many | TRBJ2-7 | TRBV18 | 12 | TGTGCCAGCTCACCGAACCTCTACGAGCAGTACTTC | CASSPNLYEQYF
TRBD1 | - | TRBJ2-2 | TRBV12-3/TRBV12-4 | 13 | TGTGCCAGCATAGGGACAGGGGCCGGGGAGCTGTTTTTT | CASIGTGAGELFF
- | few | TRBJ2-2 | TRBV12-3/TRBV12-4 | 17 | TGTGCCAGCAGTTTAAGCAAAGGGTTCGGGGGAACCGGGGAGCTGTTTTTT | CASSLSKGFGGTGELFF
- | - | TRBJ2-7 | TRBV5-1 | 12 | TGCGCCAGCAGCTTGAATGTTTACGAGCAGTACTTC | CASSLNVYEQYF
- | - | TRBJ2-3 | TRBV10-3 | 14 | TGTGCCATCAGGGGGGATCTCCTCACAGATACGCAGTATTTT | CAIRGDLLTDTQYF
TRBD1 | few | TRBJ1-2 | TRBV2 | 15 | TGTGCCAGCACCGAACGTCCGGGACAGGGCTATGGCTACACCTTC | CASTERPGQGYGYTF
TRBD1 | - | TRBJ1-2 | TRBV25-1 | 14 | TGTGCCAGCAGTGAATCGGACAGGGCTTCTGGCTACACCTTC | CASSESDRASGYTF
- | - | TRBJ2-5 | TRBV7-9 | 13 | TGTGCCAGCATCTTAGTCGGCCAAGAGACCCAGTACTTC | CASILVGQETQYF
- | few | TRBJ2-1 | TRBV5-4 | 14 | TGTGCCAGCAGCTTGATCGGCAGAAACAATGAGCAGTTCTTC | CASSLIGRNNEQFF
TRBD1 | many | TRBJ1-2 | TRBV6-1 | 15 | TGTGCCAGCAGTGAATCTACAGGGGCTAACTATGGCTACACCTTC | CASSESTGANYGYTF
TRBD1 | - | TRBJ1-2 | TRBV12-5 | 13 | TGTGCTAGTGGTTTGAGAGGGGGCCATGGCTACACCTTC | CASGLRGGHGYTF
TRBD2 | many | TRBJ2-1 | TRBV11-1 | 16 | TGTGCCAGCAGCTTAATAGGGACTAGCGGGATAAATGAGCAGTTCTTC | CASSLIGTSGINEQFF
TRBD2 | few | TRBJ2-1 | TRBV20-1 | 19 | TGCAGTGCTCCCCAGAACGAGTATAGGCGGGAGGGCCCCCTTACTGAGCAGTTCTTC | CSAPQNEYRREGPLTEQFF
- | many | TRBJ1-1 | TRBV29-1 | 14 | TGCAGCGTTGCAGGGGCCCCATCCAACACTGAAGCTTTCTTT | CSVAGAPSNTEAFF
TRBD2 | - | TRBJ2-3 | TRBV6-5 | 17 | TGTGCCAGCAGTTACCCTCAACTAGCGGGAGTTAGGGGAACGCAGTATTTT | CASSYPQLAGVRGTQYF
- | few | TRBJ1-5 | TRBV19 | 15 | TGTGCCAGTAGCAAGGGACAAGTTAGCAATCAGCCCCAGCATTTT | CASSKGQVSNQPQHF
- | - | TRBJ1-2 | TRBV28 | 12 | TGTGCCAGCAGTTTAGAGGGATTTGGCTACACCTTC | CASSLEGFGYTF
TRBD1 | - | TRBJ2-2 | TRBV2 | 17 | TGTGCCAGCAGTGAAACCCGGGACAGTGCGAACACCGGGGAGCTGTTTTTT | CASSETRDSANTGELFF
- | few | TRBJ2-1 | TRBV27 | 13 | TGTGCCAGCAGTTTCGGGGTCCTGGATGAGCAGTTCTTC | CASSFGVLDEQFF
TRBD2 | many | TRBJ2-5 | TRBV3-1 | 18 | TGTGCCAGCAGCCAGGAAGGGACTAGCGGGCAGTACCAAGAGACCCAGTACTTC | CASSQEGTSGQYQETQYF
- | - | TRBJ2-5 | TRBV16 | 12 | TGTGCCAGCAGCCAACGCAGAGAGACCCAGTACTTC | CASSQRRETQYF
TRBD2 | - | TRBJ2-7 | TRBV20-1 | 15 | TGCAGTGCGCCGACTAGCGGGAGGGGGGGCGGCGAGCAGTACTTC | CSAPTSGRGGGEQYF
TRBD1 | - | TRBJ2-1 | TRBV9 | 15 | TGTGCCAGCAGCAAGGGGACAGTCCCCTACAATGAGCAGTTCTTC | CASSKGTVPYNEQFF
TRBD2 | many | TRBJ2-5 | TRBV9 | 15 | TGTGCCAGCAGCCCCGGACTAGCGGGAGGGGAGACCCAGTACTTC | CASSPGLAGGETQYF
TRBD2 | few | TRBJ2-3 | TRBV27 | 15 | TGTGCCAGCAGTGCAGCGGGAGGCCTTTCGGATACGCAGTATTTT | CASSAAGGLSDTQYF
- | - | TRBJ2-7 | TRBV3-1 | 13 | TGTGCCAGCAGCCGCGGGCTATCTACGACGCAGTACTTC | CASSRGLSTTQYF
- | once | TRBJ1-1 | TRBV19 | 13 | TGTGCCAGTATCCCCGACGGGGGAGTGGAAGCTTTCTTT | CASIPDGGVEAFF
- | - | TRBJ2-6 | TRBV7-3 | 14 | TGTGCCAGCAGCTTAGTTGCTGGGGCCAACGTCCTGACTTTC | CASSLVAGANVLTF
TRBD2 | many | TRBJ2-7 | TRBV2 | 13 | TGTGCCAGCAGCGCGGGGGACGGCTACGAGCAGTACTTC | CASSAGDGYEQYF
- | - | TRBJ1-6 | TRBV6-1 | 14 | TGTGCCAGCACCCGGACAGTTGGTAATTCACCCCTCCACTTT | CASTRTVGNSPLHF
- | - | TRBJ2-7 | TRBV29-1 | 15 | TGCAGCGTTGATATCGCCGGGCCGACGGCCTACGAGCAGTACTTC | CSVDIAGPTAYEQYF
TRBD2 | many | TRBJ2-1 | TRBV20-1 | 12 | TGCAGTGCTATGGGAGGGTACAATGAGCAGTTCTTC | CSAMGGYNEQFF
TRBD2 | many | TRBJ2-1 | TRBV12-3/TRBV12-4 | 17 | TGTGCCAGCAGGGACCCGGGACTAGCGGGCCCCTACAATGAGCAGTTCTTC | CASRDPGLAGPYNEQFF
- | - | TRBJ2-7 | TRBV11-2 | 13 | TGTGCCAGCAGCAGAGGGGAGACCTACGAGCAGTACTTC | CASSRGETYEQYF
TRBD1 | few | TRBJ2-1 | TRBV6-1 | 14 | TGTGCCAGCAGCGGGGACAGGGTAAGGAATGAGCAGTTCTTC | CASSGDRVRNEQFF
- | - | TRBJ1-3 | TRBV4-1 | 16 | TGCGCCAGCAGCCAAGCGCGAGACGGGTCGGGAAACACCATATATTTT | CASSQARDGSGNTIYF
TRBD2 | - | TRBJ2-3 | TRBV5-1 | 18 | TGCGCCAGCAGCTTACCTAGCGGGAGTGTAGCGGGGGCAGATACGCAGTATTTT | CASSLPSGSVAGADTQYF
TRBD1 | - | TRBJ2-5 | TRBV3-1 | 15 | TGTGCCAGCAGCCAAGATCAAGCAGGGGGAGAGACCCAGTACTTC | CASSQDQAGGETQYF